This passage covers 16 T cell receptor beta chains from one sample sequenced in a study of cytomegalovirus exposure and HLA in healthy donors. 13 Jbeta primers and 60 Vbeta primers were used for the PCR. The data were produced by immunoSEQ multiplex PCR, yet TCRdb's version contains in-frame clones alone and is incomplete. The sample lists about 130,000 clones; around four fifths were seen once. Material: PBMCs. The receptors come from a boy between 2 and 15 years old in good health and CMV-seronegative.

The J gene is TRBJ2-1, the V gene TRBV30; TRBD1 matches 7 bases. The V segment lost 0 bases and the J segment 7 bases; nucleotides outside the gene matches: 3. The CDR3 covers 13 residues. Germline V lookup: CDR1 GTSNPN, CDR2 SVGIG (reference sequence). CDR3 amino acids: CAWSVYRGNEQFF. In DNA, the CDR3 is TGTGCCTGGAGTGTATACAGGGGAAATGAGCAGTTCTTC.

The genes are TRBV25-1 and TRBJ2-5; possibly TRBD2 for D (5 bases). The CDR3 sequence is 13 residues long. Trimming removed 6 bases at V and 6 bases at J, with 14 bases between. Germline V gene lookup returns CDR1 MGHDK and CDR2 SYGVNS. The CDR3 sequence is CASRIQSGKTQYF. The CDR3 nucleotides are TGTGCCAGCAGAATACAGTCGGGAAAGACCCAGTACTTC.

A single count supports this clone. The J gene is TRBJ2-1, the V gene TRBV6-5; no definite D call. V lost 6 bases, J lost 8 bases, and 8 bases lay in between. This CDR3 comprises 11 residues. Germline lookup yields CDR1 MNHEY and CDR2 SVGAGI. The CDR3 loop reads CASSSRDEQFF. The CDR3 DNA is TGTGCCAGCAGCTCACGGGATGAGCAGTTCTTC.

The chain carries TRBV9 and TRBJ2-7; 12 bases map to TRBD2. Germline V gene lookup returns CDR1 SGDLS and CDR2 YYNGEE. The CDR3 contains 14 residues. J lost 3 bases, V lost 7 bases, and 5 bases had no gene match. The CDR3 DNA follows: TGTGCCAGCGACGGACTAGCGGGATACTACGAGCAGTACGTC. The encoded protein is CASDGLAGYYEQYV.

J is TRBJ1-1 and V is TRBV6-1; D gene unclear. The V end was cut by 8 bases, the J end by 0 bases, with 7 bases between. Germline loops: CDR1 MNHNS, CDR2 SASEGT. The length of the CDR3 is 12 residues. As DNA, the CDR3 is TGTGCCAGCGGGAGAGTGAACACTGAAGCTTTCTTT. Translated: CASGRVNTEAFF.

This chain connects TRBV9 to TRBJ2-3; TRBD1 is a possible D gene (7 bases). From germline, CDR1 is SGDLS and CDR2 YYNGEE. The V end was cut by 0 bases, the J end by 2 bases, with 16 bases between. The CDR3 is 17 residues long. DNA of the CDR3: TGTGCCAGCAGCGTAGAGGAGGGACAGAAATTCACAGATACGCAGTATTTT. It translates to CASSVEEGQKFTDTQYF.

V usage is TRBV7-6 and J usage is TRBJ1-2; D perhaps matches TRBD1 (6 bases). The CDR3 loop spans 18 amino acids. Per the germline V gene, CDR1 is SGHVS and CDR2 is FNYEAQ. V dropped 4 bases and J dropped 6 bases, with 27 bases sitting between them. CDR3 loop: CASSSADRPNPAGDGYTF. The CDR3 DNA reads as TGTGCCAGCAGCTCGGCGGACAGACCAAACCCCGCGGGAGATGGCTACACCTTC. The entire variable domain, with the rest obtained from reference TRBV7-6 and TRBJ1-2, is as follows: GAGVSQSPRYKVTKRGQDVALRCDPISGHVSLYWYRQALGQGPEFLTYFNYEAQQDKSGLPNDRFSAERPEGSISTLTIQRTEQRDSAMYRCASSSADRPNPAGDGYTFGSGTRLTVV.

This chain connects TRBV7-6 to TRBJ2-3, with 10 bases fitting TRBD2. This CDR3 has 16 amino acids. CDR1 and CDR2 from the germline V gene are SGHVS and FNYEAQ. V was pared by 0 bases and J by 3 bases, with 3 bases of the junction left unmatched. CDR3 sequence reads: CASSLAAGGPTDTQYF. The CDR3 DNA is TGTGCCAGCAGCTTAGCAGCGGGAGGGCCGACAGATACGCAGTATTTT.

CDR3 protein: CASSLVTSGRAGGNEQFF. The DNA of the CDR3 is TGCGCCAGCAGCTTGGTGACTAGCGGGAGGGCCGGCGGCAATGAGCAGTTCTTC. The gene calls are TRBV5-1 and TRBJ2-1, with 14 nucleotides matching TRBD2. Germline V CDR1 and CDR2: SGHRS, YFSETQ. This CDR3 has 18 residues. The J segment lost 6 bases and the V segment lost 0 bases, leaving 8 bases of the junction unmatched.

This clone showed up just once. This sequence joins TRBV19 and TRBJ2-3; possible D gene TRBD2, 6 bases. The CDR3 is made up of 14 amino acids. V was trimmed by 7 bases and J by 1 base, leaving 12 bases between them. CDR1 LNHDA and CDR2 SQIVND come from the germline V gene (reference sequence). CDR3 bases: TGTGCCAGTAAGGAGGAGGGCCGCACAGATACGCAGTATTTT. Translating gives CASKEEGRTDTQYF.

This clone was counted once. The V call is TRBV9, the J call TRBJ2-1; tentative D call: TRBD2 (5 bases). Germline values: CDR1 SGDLS, CDR2 YYNGEE. This CDR3 spans 15 amino acids. Trimming took 0 bases from V and 7 from J, leaving 14 bases between them. CDR3 nucleotide sequence: TGTGCCAGCAGCGTAGAGGGAGTCCTCGGGAATGAGCAGTTCTTC. Residues: CASSVEGVLGNEQFF.

Notes on this clone: Different DNA sequences within this sample yield the same CDR3. V is TRBV7-2 and J is TRBJ1-1; D is unresolved. The length of the CDR3 is 13 residues. Germline-derived CDR1 and CDR2 are SGHTA and FQGNSA. Trimming removed 1 base from V and 1 base from J, with 4 bases in between. The CDR3 coding sequence is TGTGCCAGCAGCTTAGTAGCGAACACTGAAGCTTTCTTT. Encoded protein: CASSLVANTEAFF.

A few counts support this clone. V gene TRBV2 combines with J gene TRBJ1-4; 8 nucleotides match TRBD1. This CDR3 is built from 13 residues. Germline trimming cut 6 bases from V and 16 bases from J; bases unmatched to any gene: 13. Germline assignment: CDR1 SNHLY and CDR2 FYNNEI. CDR3 sequence: CASRSQGVPPAFF. The CDR3 DNA reads as TGTGCCAGCAGATCACAGGGGGTTCCCCCGGCGTTTTTT. The full variable domain, completed using reference TRBV2 and TRBJ1-4, is EPEVTQTPSHQVTQMGQEVILRCVPISNHLYFYWYRQILGQKVEFLVSFYNNEISEKSEIFDDQFSVERPDGSNFTLKIRSTKLEDSAMYFCASRSQGVPPAFFGSGTQLSVL.

The chain employs TRBV5-4 and TRBJ1-1; 9 bases line up with TRBD1. CDR3 length equals 17 residues. V was clipped by 5 bases and J by 0 bases; unmatched bases: 11. Germline CDR1 and CDR2: SGHNT and YYREEE (reference sequence). CDR3 residues: CASRRVPGQGMNTEAFF. CDR3 nucleotides: TGTGCCAGCAGGCGCGTCCCGGGACAGGGAATGAACACTGAAGCTTTCTTT.

J is TRBJ1-1 and V is TRBV20-1; TRBD1 might be the D (5 bases). This CDR3 region has 11 residues. With 5 bases removed from V and 7 bases from J, the gap between germline ends came to 11 bases. Germline CDR1 is DFQATT and CDR2 is SNEGSKA (reference sequence). The CDR3 nucleotides read TGCAGTGCTCCCCGGAGGGGTGAAGCTTTCTTT. This translates into CSAPRRGEAFF.

The chain has TRBV6-5 and TRBJ2-4; possible D gene TRBD1, 6 bases. Germline V gene data show CDR1 as MNHEY and CDR2 as SVGAGI. The CDR3 runs 14 residues. Trimming shortened V by 4 bases and J by 5 bases, and 12 bases separated the two germline ends. In nucleotides, the CDR3 is TGTGCCAGCAGTTCTCAGGGGTGGCAAAACATTCAGTACTTC. Its protein product is CASSSQGWQNIQYF.